The T cell receptor beta chain under discussion was sequenced for a study of vaccination effects on CD4 cells after COVID-19. Here immunoSEQ multiplex PCR was the method, and the copy in TCRdb shows in-frame clones only, minus some. Of about 41,000 clones in the sample, around 68% are singletons; the top ten hold about 25%. This clone was counted a few times. Its specificity is unknown. Germline lookup yields CDR1 MNHEY and CDR2 SMNVEV (reference sequence). This CDR3 has 14 amino acids. The V segment lost 1 base and the J segment 7 bases; nucleotides outside the gene matches: 5. Pools of viral peptides were used by the ViraFEST assay to expand antigen-specific CD4+ T cells ahead of sequencing. Scientists isolated CD4+ T cells after a roughly 10-day culture period ended. Nobody among the vaccine recipients had prior SARS-CoV-2 infection (nucleocapsid antibodies were negative).

The sequence was collected from a human donor who received a COVID-19 vaccine. The rearrangement joins TRBV27 to TRBJ1-2, with 8 bases fitting TRBD1. Here the sequenced sample was CD4+ T cells from PBMCs cultured with HCoV-OC43 spike peptides, taken before COVID-19 vaccination. Subset defined: HCoV-OC43 spike overlapping peptide pool stimulation. CDR3 loop: CASSLYLGTGGYTF. CDR3 coding DNA: TGTGCCAGCAGTTTATATCTAGGGACAGGTGGCTACACCTTC.